The 22 T cell receptor beta chains below come from one sample, sequenced in a study of T cell responses to AZD1222 COVID-19 vaccine. The data were produced by immunoSEQ multiplex PCR, yet TCRdb's version contains in-frame clones alone and is incomplete. The repertoire consists of tens of thousands of clones, with around nine tenths occurring once and the leading ten covering under 14%. The material was peripheral blood, obtained 28 days after the second AZD1222 dose. These receptors all stem from an adult who received the AZD1222 COVID-19 vaccine.

This clone was seen just once. The chain couples TRBV27 to TRBJ2-6; D ambiguous. The V gene's germline CDR1 is MNHEY and CDR2 SMNVEV (reference sequence). V lost 3 bases to trimming and J lost 1 base, with 7 bases between them. This CDR3 is 15 amino acids long. CDR3 nucleotide sequence: TGTGCCAGCAGTTTCACGAGATCTGGGGCCAACGTCCTGACTTTC. Its protein product is CASSFTRSGANVLTF. The whole variable domain, remainder taken from reference TRBV27 and TRBJ2-6, is EAQVTQNPRYLITVTGKKLTVTCSQNMNHEYMSWYRQDPGLGLRQIYYSMNVEVTDKGDVPEGYKVSRKEKRNFPLILESPSPNQTSLYFCASSFTRSGANVLTFGAGSRLTVL.

J is TRBJ1-4 and V is TRBV4-1, with 7 nucleotides matching TRBD1. The CDR3 length is 13 residues. V was pared by 9 bases and J by 8 bases, with 9 bases of the junction left unmatched. From germline, CDR1 is MGHRA and CDR2 YSYEKL. DNA for the CDR3: TGCGCCAGTCGTCGACAGGGAGGAGAAAAACTGTTTTTT. Translation: CASRRQGGEKLFF.

This clone was found once. The CDR3 here is CASRDPAGAALRGTQYF. The CDR3 DNA sequence: TGTGCCAGTAGAGACCCAGCGGGGGCCGCCTTGAGGGGGACGCAGTATTTT. V is TRBV19 and J is TRBJ2-3; 8 nucleotides align to TRBD2. Germline lookup yields CDR1 LNHDA and CDR2 SQIVND (reference sequence). The CDR3 is made up of 17 amino acids. The ends lost 6 bases at V and 9 bases at J; junction bases unmatched: 20.

This rearrangement joins TRBV7-2 to TRBJ1-4; TRBD1 agrees at 12 bases. Germline CDR1 is SGHTA and CDR2 is FQGNSA. CDR3 length: 16 residues. The J segment lost 8 bases and the V segment lost 1 base, leaving 5 bases of the junction unmatched. CDR3: CASSLGDRGRREKLFF. DNA for the CDR3: TGTGCCAGCAGCTTAGGGGACAGGGGGCGAAGAGAAAAACTGTTTTTT.

The chain is built from TRBV5-8 and TRBJ2-3; unclear D gene. V was trimmed by 4 bases and J by 5 bases, leaving 8 bases between them. This CDR3 is 12 amino acids long. Germline V gene data show CDR1 as SGHTS and CDR2 as YDEGEE. This CDR3 reads CASSPPGDTQYF. DNA of the CDR3: TGTGCCAGCAGCCCGCCAGGAGATACGCAGTATTTT.

The rearrangement links TRBV11-2 to TRBJ1-3, with 10 bases lining up with TRBD1. V was pared by 5 bases and J by 2 bases, with 9 bases of the junction left unmatched. Germline assignment: CDR1 SGHAT and CDR2 FQNNGV. CDR3 length equals 17 residues. The CDR3 loop reads CASSLHSGTGAGNTIYF. The CDR3 DNA sequence: TGTGCCAGCAGCCTACATTCCGGGACAGGGGCTGGAAACACCATATATTTT.

V and J are TRBV6-5 and TRBJ1-1, with TRBD1 matching over 7 bases. In germline, CDR1 is MNHEY, CDR2 SVGAGI. The trim removed 8 bases at V and 4 bases at J, leaving 13 bases unmatched. The CDR3 has 15 residues. CDR3 DNA sequence: TGTGCCAGCTTTCCCTCACAGGGGTCCGGCACTGAAGCTTTCTTT. Protein sequence: CASFPSQGSGTEAFF.

This clone was seen just once. This chain joins TRBV2 and TRBJ1-2; D perhaps matches TRBD1 (6 bases). Germline CDR1 SNHLY, CDR2 FYNNEI. The CDR3 runs 14 residues. Trimming shortened V by 5 bases and J by 7 bases, and 17 bases separated the two germline ends. In DNA, the CDR3 is TGTGCCAGCAGTCTCTCCTCAGGGGAGGGTGGCTACACCTTC. Translated: CASSLSSGEGGYTF.

The chain carries TRBV4-1 and TRBJ1-5; D gene ambiguous. This CDR3 is built from 15 residues. Deletions cut 3 bases from V and 0 bases from J, with 9 bases between. Germline lookup yields CDR1 MGHRA and CDR2 YSYEKL. Written as DNA, the CDR3 is TGCGCCAGCAGCCAGCCCCATTATAGCAATCAGCCCCAGCATTTT. It codes for CASSQPHYSNQPQHF.

In its sample, this clone was seen a few times. The V call is TRBV29-1, the J call TRBJ2-2; D assignment may be TRBD1 or TRBD2 (5 bases each). This CDR3 is 13 amino acids long. CDR1 and CDR2 (germline): SQVTM, ANQGSEA. V was shortened by 0 bases and J by 6 bases, with 8 bases between the two germline ends. The DNA of the CDR3 is TGCAGCGTTGAAGAGGGGGTTGCCGGGGAGCTGTTTTTT. Its protein product is CSVEEGVAGELFF.

The chain links TRBV9 to TRBJ1-6; D possibly corresponds to TRBD1 (5 bases). The CDR3 covers 15 residues. The germline V and J ends were trimmed by 3 bases and 10 bases, with 17 bases remaining between them. Germline assignment: CDR1 SGDLS and CDR2 YYNGEE. CDR3 residues: CASSALDRPVSPLHF. CDR3 bases: TGTGCCAGCAGCGCATTAGACAGACCGGTATCACCCCTCCACTTT.

The table lists this clone with a few counts. V usage is TRBV7-2 and J usage is TRBJ1-5, with 8 positions matching TRBD1. The CDR3 spans 17 residues. V dropped 3 bases and J dropped 4; count of bases not matched to a gene: 11. Looked up from germline, CDR1 is SGHTA and CDR2 is FQGNSA. This chain's CDR3 is CASSLSQGGRSNQPQHF. The CDR3 DNA reads TGTGCCAGCAGCTTGTCACAGGGGGGTAGGAGTAATCAGCCCCAGCATTTT.

The V gene is TRBV10-3, the J gene TRBJ2-6; D is undetermined. Germline V gene data show CDR1 as ENHRY and CDR2 as SYGVKD. Trimming pared 4 bases from V and 3 bases from J, leaving 1 base between. The CDR3 runs to 12 residues. CDR3 sequence reads: CAISGGANVLTF. CDR3 nucleotides: TGTGCCATCAGTGGTGGGGCCAACGTCCTGACTTTC.

The J gene is TRBJ2-5, the V gene TRBV6-2 or TRBV6-3; TRBD2 matches 8 bases. Trimming at V came to 5 bases and at J to 4 bases, leaving 3 bases not matched to a gene. The CDR3 has 13 residues. The germline CDR1 and CDR2 sequences are MNHEY and SVGEGT. As DNA, the CDR3 is TGTGCCAGCAGTATCGGGGGGGGAGAGACCCAGTACTTC. This encodes CASSIGGGETQYF.

The V gene is TRBV28, the J gene TRBJ2-1; no reliable D call. V lost 1 base and J lost 10, with 5 bases in between. The germline gives CDR1 MDHEN, CDR2 SYDVKM. This CDR3 has 11 amino acids. The CDR3 region is CASSLSREQFF. For the CDR3, the DNA is TGTGCCAGCAGTTTATCTAGGGAGCAGTTCTTC.

The chain couples TRBV28 to TRBJ2-7; D unresolved. Per the germline V gene, CDR1 is MDHEN and CDR2 is SYDVKM. The V and J ends lost 3 bases and 0 bases respectively, with 21 bases between them. The CDR3 spans 18 residues. As DNA, the CDR3 is TGTGCCAGCAGTTTTCCCCCCGGCTCGCCTCTTGTCTCCTACGAGCAGTACTTC. Its translation is CASSFPPGSPLVSYEQYF.

V and J are TRBV6-5 and TRBJ2-2; a weak D match, TRBD2 (6 bases). The CDR3 is 13 residues long. CDR1 and CDR2 (germline): MNHEY, SVGAGI. V lost 2 bases, J lost 5 bases, and 6 bases lay in between. CDR3 in DNA: TGTGCCAGCAGTTACCGGGGGACCGGGGAGCTGTTTTTT. Its translation: CASSYRGTGELFF.

The chain is built from TRBV18 and TRBJ1-5, with D possibly TRBD1 on 6 matching bases. The germline V gene encodes CDR1 KGHSH and CDR2 LQKENI. This CDR3 spans 17 amino acids. Trimming shortened V by 3 bases and J by 4 bases, and 19 bases separated the two germline ends. The CDR3 loop is CASSPRMGAGGNQPQHF. CDR3 nucleotides: TGTGCCAGCTCACCTAGGATGGGGGCTGGGGGAAATCAGCCCCAGCATTTT.

The rearrangement uses TRBV24-1 and TRBJ2-7, with 7 nucleotides matching TRBD1. CDR1 KGHDR and CDR2 SFDVKD come from the germline V gene. The CDR3 is made up of 13 amino acids. Trimming cost V 3 bases and J 4 bases; bases outside gene matches: 2. The CDR3 sequence: CATSDPRGYEQYF. The CDR3 DNA reads as TGTGCCACCAGTGATCCCAGGGGGTACGAGCAGTACTTC.

In its sample, this clone was seen a few times. The chain joins TRBV5-6 to TRBJ1-6; 10 positions agree with TRBD1. From germline, CDR1 is SGHDT and CDR2 YYEEEE. J lost 13 bases, V lost 1 base, and 5 bases had no gene match. The CDR3 runs to 14 residues. The CDR3 loop is CASSLPGQGSPLHF. Written as DNA, the CDR3 is TGTGCCAGCAGCTTGCCGGGACAGGGGTCCCCCCTCCACTTT.

This chain links TRBV7-2 with TRBJ1-6; 7 bases fit TRBD1. The CDR3 sequence is 14 residues long. Germline V CDR1 and CDR2: SGHTA, FQGNSA. V was pared by 7 bases and J by 7 bases, with 7 bases of the junction left unmatched. CDR3 amino acids: CASTVGQLNSPLHF. The CDR3 bases are TGTGCCAGCACCGTGGGACAGCTAAATTCACCCCTCCACTTT.

Of note for this clone: The same CDR3 is also encoded by other DNA sequences in this sample. V and J are TRBV6-5 and TRBJ1-1; no clear D. V was clipped by 0 bases and J by 0 bases, with 5 bases between them. Germline V CDR1 and CDR2: MNHEY, SVGAGI. This CDR3 region has 14 residues. This CDR3 reads CASSYSSLNTEAFF. The CDR3 nucleotides are TGTGCCAGCAGTTACTCGTCCCTGAACACTGAAGCTTTCTTT.